The 17 T cell receptor beta chains reported below all come from one sample, sequenced in a study of blood T cells in healthy people across ages. The authors ran a second PCR of 7 to 11 cycles using a sample-barcoded 5' primer and a J-beta primer mix. One entry per CDR3 protein, called by TCRdb with MiXCR from the 5' RACE reads. The profile shows around 800,000 distinct CDR3 sequences, 35% to 50% of them singletons. The specimen sequenced was blood. These receptors came from a man older than 75 in good health.

This clonotype occurred a few times. The chain carries TRBV18 and TRBJ2-7; D unresolved. Germline V gene lookup returns CDR1 KGHSH and CDR2 LQKENI. V dropped 3 bases and J dropped 6 bases, with 15 bases sitting between them. The CDR3 totals 14 residues. CDR3 sequence reads: CASSPTPDQFEQYF. CDR3 sequence (DNA): TGTGCCAGCTCACCTACCCCAGACCAGTTCGAGCAGTACTTC.

This clonotype was seen more than once but under ten times. The chain has TRBV5-1 and TRBJ2-3; 9 bases agree with TRBD2. J was trimmed by 0 bases and V by 4 bases; bases with no gene match: 6. Germline lookup yields CDR1 SGHRS and CDR2 YFSETQ. This CDR3 has 16 residues. CDR3 residues: CASSRTTSGSTDTQYF. CDR3 nucleotides: TGCGCCAGCAGCCGTACGACTAGCGGAAGCACAGATACGCAGTATTTT.

This clonotype was seen a handful of times. The chain couples TRBV20-1 to TRBJ2-7; no firm D call. This CDR3 contains 10 residues. Trimming removed 4 bases at V and 3 bases at J, with 4 bases between. Germline values: CDR1 DFQATT, CDR2 SNEGSKA (reference sequence). The CDR3, as DNA: TGCAGTGCTAACGGCTACGAGCAGTACTTC. Translated: CSANGYEQYF.

The chain couples TRBV9 to TRBJ2-3; D call uncertain. Trimming pared 2 bases from V and 2 bases from J, leaving 9 bases between. Germline loops: CDR1 SGDLS, CDR2 YYNGEE. This CDR3 contains 14 residues. CDR3 protein: CASSVGIHTDTQYF. The DNA for the CDR3 is TGTGCCAGCAGCGTGGGGATTCACACAGATACGCAGTATTTT.

V and J are TRBV4-2 and TRBJ2-7, with D perhaps TRBD2 (5 bases). The germline V gene has CDR1 LGHNA and CDR2 YNFKEQ. This CDR3 is built from 15 residues. Trimming removed 1 base at V and 2 bases at J, with 12 bases between. The CDR3 bases are TGTGCCAGCAGCCAAGGAGAGGGCTACCCCTACGAGCAGTACTTC. Amino acids: CASSQGEGYPYEQYF.

Many counts were recorded for this clonotype. The chain links TRBV7-8 to TRBJ2-7, with a weak D call TRBD1 (6 bases). Germline V CDR1 and CDR2: SGHVS, FQNEAQ. There are 15 residues in the CDR3. V gave up 5 bases and J gave up 2 bases, with 16 bases separating them. The CDR3 DNA follows: TGTGCCAGCAGCCCAGGAAGGCAGGGGACCTACGAGCAGTACTTC. Its translation: CASSPGRQGTYEQYF.

The chain employs TRBV5-1 and TRBJ2-3; 11 positions match TRBD1. This CDR3 spans 15 amino acids. J gave up 4 bases and V 4 bases, and 5 bases lay outside the gene matches. Germline V gene lookup returns CDR1 SGHRS and CDR2 YFSETQ. In DNA form, the CDR3 reads TGCGCCAGCAGCAGGGGACAGGGGGTGGCAGATACGCAGTATTTT. Translating gives CASSRGQGVADTQYF.

This clonotype has a single count. This chain uses TRBV20-1 with TRBJ1-5; D is ambiguous. The CDR3 sequence is 17 residues long. Looked up from germline, CDR1 is DFQATT and CDR2 is SNEGSKA (reference sequence). Trimming removed 0 bases from V and 3 bases from J, with 18 bases in between. CDR3 DNA: TGCAGTGCTAGAGAGGGCTTTCGGGCCAGCCTCAATCAGCCCCAGCATTTT. Its protein is CSAREGFRASLNQPQHF.

About this clonotype itself: This may arise from a read error, as a much more abundant clone is one base away. The gene calls are TRBV6-6 and TRBJ2-7; the D is unclear. Germline CDR1 MNHNY, CDR2 SVGAGI (reference sequence). Trimming left V 5 bases short and J 2 bases short, with 13 bases between. The length of the CDR3 is 14 residues. Here the CDR3 reads CASSVRGDPYEQYF. CDR3 nucleotide sequence: TGTGCCAGCAGTGTCCGAGGCGACCCCTACGAGCAGTACTTC.

Concerning this clonotype itself: This may stem from a read error, because a much larger clone lies one nucleotide away. The genes are TRBV7-2 and TRBJ1-6; 7 nucleotides line up with TRBD1. Germline CDR1 SGHTA, CDR2 FQGNSA. The CDR3 covers 13 residues. The CDR3 is CASHPGGDSPPHF. The CDR3 DNA reads TGTGCCAGTCATCCAGGGGGGGATTCACCCCCCCACTTT.

This chain joins TRBV7-2 and TRBJ2-7, with TRBD2 matching over 10 bases. V lost 1 base and J lost 0; bases outside the gene matches: 3. The CDR3 extends over 16 amino acids. Germline-derived CDR1 and CDR2 are SGHTA and FQGNSA. The CDR3 bases are TGTGCCAGCAGCTTAGTCGCTAGCGGGAGCTCCTACGAGCAGTACTTC. Its protein product is CASSLVASGSSYEQYF.

This clonotype was observed a handful of times. With a much larger clone just one base away, this may be a read error. The chain couples TRBV29-1 to TRBJ2-5; the D is unclear. The DNA end lines up better with TRBJ2-1; the J call may be wrong. This CDR3 has 12 amino acids. In germline, CDR1 is SQVTM, CDR2 ANQGSEA. The CDR3 DNA reads TGCAGCGTTGAATTACGACAAGAGACCCAGTTCTTC. Translating it yields CSVELRQETQFF.

V usage is TRBV28 and J usage is TRBJ1-6, with D possibly being TRBD1 (5 bases). This CDR3 region has 16 residues. V lost 9 bases and J 3 bases, leaving 18 bases between the germline ends. CDR1 MDHEN and CDR2 SYDVKM come from the germline V gene. The CDR3 sequence: CASAGGGTGYNSPLHF. In DNA form, the CDR3 reads TGTGCCAGTGCCGGGGGTGGAACAGGCTATAATTCACCCCTCCACTTT.

J is TRBJ2-6 and V is TRBV20-1; TRBD2 matches 8 bases. Germline trimming cut 6 bases from V and 3 bases from J; bases unmatched to any gene: 4. CDR3 length equals 14 residues. Per the germline V gene, CDR1 is DFQATT and CDR2 is SNEGSKA (reference sequence). The CDR3, as DNA: TGCAGTGCCGGGAGGGGAGGTGGGGCCAACGTCCTGACTTTC. As protein: CSAGRGGGANVLTF.

In DNA, the CDR3 is TGTGCCAGCAGTTTGGGGGGAGGGCCGGGGGAGACCCAGTACTTC. This gives the protein CASSLGGGPGETQYF. J is TRBJ2-7 and V is TRBV12-3 or TRBV12-4, with 7 bases aligning to TRBD2. The J call is uncertain, as TRBJ2-5 better fits the DNA end. The CDR3 spans 15 residues.

This clonotype was observed many times. The chain couples TRBV20-1 to TRBJ2-5; no clear D. The assigned J gene may be wrong: the sequence end matches TRBJ2-7 better. There are 12 residues in the CDR3. The germline V gene encodes CDR1 DFQATT and CDR2 SNEGSKA (reference sequence). The CDR3 nucleotides are TGCAGTGCGACGACGCCCCGAGGCGAGCAGTACTTC. As protein: CSATTPRGEQYF.

This chain connects TRBV6-2 or TRBV6-3 to TRBJ2-5, with 8 bases that match TRBD1. The CDR3 consists of 16 residues. V shed 2 bases, J shed 2 bases, and the junction held 7 bases outside the gene matches. From germline, CDR1 is MNHEY and CDR2 SVGEGT. The CDR3 loop is CASSYRQGASQETQYF. The CDR3, as DNA: TGTGCCAGCAGTTACAGGCAGGGGGCCTCTCAAGAGACCCAGTACTTC.